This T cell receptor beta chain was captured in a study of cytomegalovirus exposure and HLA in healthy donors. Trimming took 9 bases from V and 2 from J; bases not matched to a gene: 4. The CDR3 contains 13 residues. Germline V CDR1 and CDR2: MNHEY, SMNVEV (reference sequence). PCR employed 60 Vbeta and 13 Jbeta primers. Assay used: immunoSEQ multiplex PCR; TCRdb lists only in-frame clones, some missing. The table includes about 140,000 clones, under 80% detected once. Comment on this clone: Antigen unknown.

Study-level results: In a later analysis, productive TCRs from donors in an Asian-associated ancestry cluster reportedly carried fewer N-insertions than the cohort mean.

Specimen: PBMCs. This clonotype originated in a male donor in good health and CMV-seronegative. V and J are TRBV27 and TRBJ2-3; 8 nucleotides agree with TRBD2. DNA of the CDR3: TGTGCCAGTAATAGCGGGAACACAGATACGCAGTATTTT. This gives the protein CASNSGNTDTQYF.